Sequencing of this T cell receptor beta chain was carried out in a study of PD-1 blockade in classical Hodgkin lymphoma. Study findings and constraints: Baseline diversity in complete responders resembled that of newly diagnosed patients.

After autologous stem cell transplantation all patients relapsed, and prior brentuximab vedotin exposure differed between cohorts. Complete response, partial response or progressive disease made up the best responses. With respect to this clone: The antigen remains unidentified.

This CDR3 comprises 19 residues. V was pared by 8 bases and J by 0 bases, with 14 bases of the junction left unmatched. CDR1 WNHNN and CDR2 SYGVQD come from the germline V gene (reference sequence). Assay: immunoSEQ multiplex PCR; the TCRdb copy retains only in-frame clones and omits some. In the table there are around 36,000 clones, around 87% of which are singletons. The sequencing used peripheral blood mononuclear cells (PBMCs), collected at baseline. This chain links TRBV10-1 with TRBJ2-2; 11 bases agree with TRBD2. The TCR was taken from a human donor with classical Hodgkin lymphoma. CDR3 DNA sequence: TGCGCCAGCTCCAGAATAGGGCTTAGCGGGGGGGCGAACACCGGGGAGCTGTTTTTT. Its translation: CASSRIGLSGGANTGELFF.